This TCR beta chain was identified in a study of long-term antiretroviral therapy in people with HIV. The CDR3 is 15 residues long. Trimming cost V 4 bases and J 2 bases, with 14 bases left between them. Germline CDR1 SNHLY, CDR2 FYNNEI. Study-level points and caveats: Versus controls, repertoires in people with HIV had narrower CDR3 length ranges.

Comments on this clone: Antigen unknown.

Survey level was the resolution at which the v3.0 immunoSEQ assay ran. Clones were sequenced by immunoSEQ multiplex PCR, and TCRdb holds only the in-frame ones, with some missing. The sample includes some 11,000 clones, 65% to 85% of them seen just once. Cryopreserved PBMC, at about 0.9-10 million per sample, were present before DNA extraction. This sequence originates from a woman aged 40 to 50 with HIV. The chain combines TRBV2 with TRBJ1-2; D is possibly TRBD1 (5 bases). Specimen: unsorted PBMCs, collected 0.8 years before starting antiretroviral therapy. CDR3 amino acids: CASSVTGYENYGYTF. The CDR3 DNA reads as TGTGCCAGCAGTGTAACAGGATACGAGAACTATGGCTACACCTTC.